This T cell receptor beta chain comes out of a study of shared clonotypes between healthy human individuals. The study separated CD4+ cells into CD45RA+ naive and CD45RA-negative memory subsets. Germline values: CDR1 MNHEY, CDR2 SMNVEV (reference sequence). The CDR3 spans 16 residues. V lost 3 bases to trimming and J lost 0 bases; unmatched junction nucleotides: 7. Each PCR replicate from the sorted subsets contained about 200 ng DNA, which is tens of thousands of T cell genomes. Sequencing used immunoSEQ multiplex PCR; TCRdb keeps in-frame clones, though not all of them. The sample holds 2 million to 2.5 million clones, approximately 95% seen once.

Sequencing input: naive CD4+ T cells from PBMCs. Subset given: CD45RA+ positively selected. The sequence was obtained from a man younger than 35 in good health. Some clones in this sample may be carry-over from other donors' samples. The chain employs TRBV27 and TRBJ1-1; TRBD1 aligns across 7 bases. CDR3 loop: CASSFNRGGMNTEAFF. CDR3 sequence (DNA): TGTGCCAGCAGTTTCAACAGGGGAGGGATGAACACTGAAGCTTTCTTT.